The clone carrying this T cell receptor beta chain was found many times. The CDR3 extends over 16 amino acids. The germline gives CDR1 SGHDT, CDR2 YYEEEE. Trimming shortened V by 2 bases and J by 1 base, and 15 bases separated the two germline ends. The data originate from a study of regulatory T cells in long-lasting Graves disease. Time point of the sample: newly diagnosed GD, antithyroid drugs for less than 3 months. With RNA extracted from PBMCs as input, the TCR library was made. Assembly of TCR beta libraries relied on iRepertoire HTBI primers together with Arm-PCR of CDR3 regions. TCRdb passed the multiplex PCR reads through MiXCR, listing each CDR3 protein once. This sample has 400,000 to 500,000 distinct CDR3 sequences; about 17% occur once, and the top ten carry 23%. These same data were also listed under a study on T cells in Graves' hyperthyroidism and ophthalmopathy.

The TCR sequence derives from a woman under 30 with Graves disease. The sequencing used peripheral blood mononuclear cells (PBMCs), collected at new diagnosis, from a patient treated with antithyroid drugs. The chain has TRBV5-6 and TRBJ2-5; D possibly uses TRBD1 or TRBD2 (6 bases each). DNA for the CDR3: TGTGCCAGCAGCTTCGGGGGCCTCAGCGGCCAAGAGACCCAGTACTTC. It yields the protein CASSFGGLSGQETQYF.